The rows below give T cell receptor beta chains drawn from one sample of a study of technical replicates of blood from several donors. TCRdb's table, derived via immunoSEQ multiplex PCR, lists solely in-frame clones and lacks some. This table holds around 70,000 clones, approximately 95% found once. Sequenced input: T cells isolated from PBMCs. These receptors came from a human donor in good health. Each CDR3 is given without its conserved first and last residue. Rows give clone size only sometimes, using once, few, many, or a class for an expanded clone.

TRBV28	.	TRBJ2-2	14	ASSTAGLINTGELF
TRBV30	.	TRBJ1-1	11	AWSPSVNTEAF
TRBV4-1	.	TRBJ2-7	13	ASSQPLAGNYEQY
TRBV2	.	TRBJ2-1	9	ASRSRGEQF
TRBV30	once	TRBJ1-2	13	AWSLGTGLVYGYT
TRBV28	.	TRBJ2-1	17	ASSLPEEMSGRSYNEQF
TRBV29-1	.	TRBJ2-7	13	SVDRASGGGYEQY
TRBV28	.	TRBJ2-1	14	ASSLGSSGRAGEQF
TRBV5-1	.	TRBJ1-1	15	ASSPSWGSGTTWEAF
TRBV2	.	TRBJ2-7	10	ASPASSYEQY
TRBV5-1	.	TRBJ1-5	12	ASSLVAGDQPQH
TRBV28	.	TRBJ2-7	12	ASSFGTGSYEQY
TRBV10-2	once	TRBJ2-1	10	ASTREKNEQF
TRBV6-5	.	TRBJ2-2	13	ASSYKRDNTGELF
TRBV11-2	.	TRBJ2-7	13	ASSLGISGRYEQY
TRBV25-1	.	TRBJ2-7	12	ASSEYSIESEQY
TRBV7-2	.	TRBJ2-5	12	ASSLELAGVIQY
TRBV6-5	.	TRBJ2-7	13	ASSHVAGSSYEQY
TRBV19	.	TRBJ1-2	11	ASSIGPVYGYT
TRBV29-1	few	TRBJ1-1	10	SVKTSDTEAF
TRBV7-9	.	TRBJ2-5	12	ASSSTGPSETQY
TRBV5-6	.	TRBJ2-7	14	ASSLRGSGGSYEQY
TRBV30	.	TRBJ2-3	13	AWGRLAASTDTQY
TRBV12-5	.	TRBJ2-1	14	ASGLLAGGPVNEQF
TRBV2	.	TRBJ1-5	12	ASTEGTSGQPQH
TRBV5-1	.	TRBJ2-7	13	ASSLEASGSYEQY
TRBV27	.	TRBJ1-1	11	ASRQQGNTEAF
TRBV30	.	TRBJ2-3	13	AWSVASASTDTQY
TRBV5-4	.	TRBJ2-1	10	ASSLDDSEQF
TRBV5-1	.	TRBJ1-6	11	ASSKGAGSPLH
TRBV2	.	TRBJ2-6	13	ASSEGQGWANVLT
TRBV21-1	.	TRBJ1-2	18	ASSKVVPGGAPPSIYGYT
TRBV18	.	TRBJ2-3	10	ASSPLRDTQY
TRBV6-1	.	TRBJ1-4	11	ASSERQRPELF
TRBV10-3	.	TRBJ2-7	12	AISESANSYEQY
TRBV18	.	TRBJ2-2	11	ASSLNFAGELF
TRBV20-1	once	TRBJ1-1	8	SAMGGKAF
TRBV4-1	.	TRBJ2-7	14	ASSQITGTGPLEQY
TRBV6-1	.	TRBJ1-2	11	ASSLTGPYGYT
TRBV28	.	TRBJ2-7	18	ASSLGPGTGFGRATLEQY
TRBV2	.	TRBJ1-5	12	ASAGSRGGQPQH
TRBV28	.	TRBJ1-3	16	ASSFAPTGLSSGNTIY
TRBV27	.	TRBJ2-7	15	ASSLTGGAGVLYEQY
TRBV7-9	.	TRBJ2-1	14	ASSLVQDRVYNEQF
TRBV5-1	.	TRBJ1-3	12	ASSPDRPGNTIY
TRBV6-5	.	TRBJ2-1	12	ASSPMGDYNEQF
TRBV19	.	TRBJ1-5	12	ASSPPRGGGTQH
TRBV6-4	.	TRBJ2-1	13	ASSDLAGGYNEQF
TRBV9	.	TRBJ1-4	13	ASRPGTGVGEKLF